These T cell receptor beta chains were read from a single sample in a study of tumor-infiltrating lymphocytes in primary liver carcinoma. MiXCR was run by TCRdb on the multiplex PCR reads, yielding one entry per CDR3 protein. The data hold 90,000 to 150,000 distinct CDR3 sequences, with less than 75% observed a single time. Sequencing used tumor-adjacent normal liver tissue. The receptors were gathered from a woman aged 55-70 years with primary liver carcinoma and hepatitis B virus infection. Both conserved end residues are part of each CDR3. A D gene is named only where the DNA matches it firmly. Expanded clones are given a class, and other clones once, few, many or no size at all.

NA	NA	TRBV5-1	TRBJ1-4	CASSLEGYEKLFF	TGCGCCAGTAGCTTGGAGGGGTATGAAAAACTGTTTTTT
TRBD2	NA	TRBV12-3/TRBV12-4	TRBJ2-3	CASTNPGPAGVSGMQYF	TGTGCCAGCACCAACCCGGGACCAGCGGGAGTAAGCGGTATGCAGTATTTT
TRBD1	NA	TRBV30	TRBJ2-6	CACGTGPGANVLTF	TGTGCCTGTGGGACAGGCCCTGGGGCCAACGTCCTGACTTTC
NA	NA	TRBV29-1	TRBJ2-3	CSVDPRTDTQYF	TGCAGTGTTGATCCCCGGACAGATACGCAGTATTTT
NA	NA	TRBV7-9	TRBJ1-1	CASSFSAGDTEAFF	TGCGCCAGCAGCTTTTCAGCAGGGGACACTGAAGCTTTCTTT
NA	NA	TRBV11-2	TRBJ2-5	CASRSRDSAHQETQYF	TGTGCCAGCAGATCCCGGGACTCGGCCCACCAAGAGACCCAGTACTTC
NA	NA	TRBV29-1	TRBJ2-3	CSVVTRGRVFGTDTQYF	TGCAGCGTTGTAACAAGGGGGAGGGTTTTTGGCACAGATACGCAGTATTTT
NA	NA	TRBV28	TRBJ2-3	CANSFTSGSTDTQYF	TGTGCCAACAGTTTTACGTCCGGCAGCACAGATACGCAGTATTTT
NA	NA	TRBV24-1	TRBJ1-1	CATSDYVGSEAFF	TGTGCCACCAGTGATTATGTAGGGTCAGAAGCTTTCTTT
TRBD2	many	TRBV6-1	TRBJ2-1	CASTLGTSGYNEQFF	TGTGCCAGCACCCTCGGGACTAGCGGTTACAATGAGCAGTTCTTC